Presented here are 30 T cell receptor beta chains from one specimen sequenced in a study of CD8 T cells in ankylosing spondylitis. Via MiXCR, TCRdb re-called the 5' RACE reads, giving one row per CDR3 protein. The sample lists 25,000 to 30,000 distinct CDR3 sequences, over 6.5% seen once, with more than 25% in the top ten. Sequenced material: blood. Receptors were obtained from a male donor with ankylosing spondylitis or in good health (not recorded which).

In its sample, this clonotype was seen many times. This chain joins TRBV5-1 and TRBJ2-5; D is perhaps TRBD1 (5 bases). V was clipped by 4 bases and J by 3 bases, with 10 bases between them. Germline V CDR1 and CDR2: SGHRS, YFSETQ. CDR3 size: 13 residues. DNA for the CDR3: TGCGCCAGCAGCGTTACAGGAAAAGAGACCCAGTACTTC. Translated: CASSVTGKETQYF.

This clonotype was counted ten times or more. This chain links TRBV7-3 with TRBJ1-1; D gene unclear. Germline assignment: CDR1 SGHTA and CDR2 FQGTGA. CDR3 length equals 15 residues. V was shortened by 1 base and J by 4 bases, with 13 bases between the two germline ends. Written as DNA, the CDR3 is TGTGCCAGCAGCTTAAGCCCGGGTTCGGGCACTGAAGCTTTCTTT. Amino acids: CASSLSPGSGTEAFF.

The chain uses TRBV29-1 and TRBJ2-6; D unclear. The V gene's germline CDR1 is SQVTM and CDR2 ANQGSEA. The CDR3 spans 13 residues. The germline V and J ends were trimmed by 5 bases and 2 bases, with 7 bases remaining between them. The CDR3 reads CSVLITGANVLTF. The CDR3 DNA sequence: TGCAGCGTTCTAATAACTGGGGCCAACGTCCTGACTTTC.

V gene TRBV4-3 combines with J gene TRBJ2-2; D may be TRBD1 (6 bases). CDR3 size: 16 residues. Germline CDR1 LGHNA, CDR2 YSLEER. The V and J ends lost 3 bases and 5 bases respectively, with 16 bases between them. The CDR3 region has the DNA TGCGCCAGCAGCCACAACTACAGGGCCGGAACCGGGGAGCTGTTTTTT. Protein product: CASSHNYRAGTGELFF.

This clonotype has a count of ten or more. The V gene is TRBV28, the J gene TRBJ1-1, with D possibly matching TRBD1 (6 bases). This CDR3 contains 14 residues. The V gene lost 7 bases and the J gene lost 4 bases, with 16 bases spanning the gap. Germline-derived CDR1 and CDR2 are MDHEN and SYDVKM. The CDR3: CASTLGGAGTEAFF. For the CDR3, the DNA is TGTGCCAGCACCCTGGGGGGGGCGGGCACTGAAGCTTTCTTT.

This clonotype was found a few times. This chain joins TRBV28 and TRBJ1-4; TRBD1 matches at 7 bases. Germline CDR1 reads MDHEN; CDR2 reads SYDVKM. This CDR3 region has 16 residues. V dropped 2 bases and J dropped 6; count of bases not matched to a gene: 9. The CDR3 spells CASSLGGGNVDEKLFF. The DNA for the CDR3 is TGTGCCAGCAGTTTAGGAGGGGGCAACGTCGATGAAAAACTGTTTTTT.

V usage is TRBV5-5 and J usage is TRBJ1-2, with D perhaps TRBD1 (6 bases). Germline CDR1 is SGHKS and CDR2 is YYEKEE (reference sequence). The CDR3 length is 15 residues. V lost 2 bases and J 4 bases, leaving 15 bases between the germline ends. CDR3 nucleotide sequence: TGTGCCAGCAGCTTCCGATTACAGGGTAGCTATGGCTACACCTTC. Residues: CASSFRLQGSYGYTF.

The chain couples TRBV28 to TRBJ2-4; TRBD1 might be the D (7 bases). Germline CDR1 and CDR2: MDHEN and SYDVKM. The CDR3 totals 15 residues. The ends were cut back, 6 bases at V and 7 bases at J, with 19 bases in the middle. For the CDR3, the DNA is TGTGCCAGCAGCCAAAGGAGGGGGCGCATGAACATTCAGTACTTC. Encoded protein: CASSQRRGRMNIQYF.

A few counts support this clonotype. The CDR3 coding sequence is TGTGCCAGCAGGCCCCGACGAGCTGGAAACAATGAGCAGTTCTTC. This translates into CASRPRRAGNNEQFF. The chain combines TRBV7-3 with TRBJ2-1; unclear D gene. Germline assignment: CDR1 SGHTA and CDR2 FQGTGA. The CDR3 spans 15 residues. V lost 6 bases, J lost 5 bases, and 17 bases lay in between.

The chain couples TRBV19 to TRBJ2-5; D may match TRBD1 or TRBD2 (5 bases each). Germline assignment: CDR1 LNHDA and CDR2 SQIVND (reference sequence). The CDR3 runs 16 residues. V gave up 1 base and J gave up 4 bases, with 16 bases separating them. The CDR3 reads CASSIGKPGPRETQYF. The CDR3, as DNA: TGTGCCAGTAGTATAGGAAAGCCGGGACCAAGAGAGACCCAGTACTTC. The full variable domain, with the rest looked up from reference TRBV19 and TRBJ2-5, is DGGITQSPKYLFRKEGQNVTLSCEQNLNHDAMYWYRQDPGQGLRLIYYSQIVNDFQKGDIAEGYSVSREKKESFPLTVTSAQKNPTAFYLCASSIGKPGPRETQYFGPGTRLLVL.

The chain is built from TRBV4-3 and TRBJ2-7, with D tentatively TRBD1 (5 bases). This CDR3 is 16 amino acids long. Trimming left V 1 base short and J 6 bases short, with 19 bases between. The V gene's germline CDR1 is LGHNA and CDR2 YSLEER. The CDR3 reads CASSQVRAGQESEQYF. The CDR3, as DNA: TGCGCCAGCAGCCAAGTTCGGGCAGGGCAAGAGAGCGAGCAGTACTTC.

This clonotype was detected a few times. This rearrangement joins TRBV11-2 to TRBJ2-2; tentative D call: TRBD2 (6 bases). V lost 3 bases and J lost 6, with 17 bases in between. The CDR3 totals 16 residues. Germline V CDR1 and CDR2: SGHAT, FQNNGV. The DNA of the CDR3 is TGTGCCAGCAGCTTCGGGCGGGGAACCCGGGCCGGGGAGCTGTTTTTT. It encodes CASSFGRGTRAGELFF.

The chain employs TRBV20-1 and TRBJ1-5; no definite D call. The CDR3 length is 14 residues. Germline V gives CDR1 DFQATT, CDR2 SNEGSKA (reference sequence). With 8 bases removed from V and 4 bases from J, the gap between germline ends came to 18 bases. The CDR3 nucleotides read TGCAGTCCTAACCCAGGACTATCAAATCAGCCCCAGCATTTT. The encoded protein is CSPNPGLSNQPQHF.

This clonotype was observed many times. V gene TRBV5-1 combines with J gene TRBJ1-5, with unresolved D. The CDR3 covers 14 residues. Per the germline V gene, CDR1 is SGHRS and CDR2 is YFSETQ. The V end was cut by 5 bases, the J end by 5 bases, with 14 bases between. The CDR3 bases are TGCGCCAGCAGTTCCGACGGAAGAGATCAGCCCCAGCATTTT. Translated, it gives CASSSDGRDQPQHF.

In its sample, this clonotype was seen many times. The J gene is TRBJ2-7, the V gene TRBV20-1; 7 nucleotides align to TRBD2. Germline V gene data show CDR1 as DFQATT and CDR2 as SNEGSKA (reference sequence). This CDR3 spans 15 amino acids. The V and J ends lost 6 bases and 2 bases, in that order; junction bases with no gene match: 13. For the CDR3, the DNA is TGCAGTGCGACTAGCCCTTTGTGGGATACCTACGAGCAGTACTTC. Translating it yields CSATSPLWDTYEQYF.

This clonotype was observed many times. The rearrangement joins TRBV20-1 to TRBJ1-1, with TRBD1 matching over 7 bases. The V gene end was trimmed by 5 bases and the J gene end by 0 bases; junction bases not matched to a gene: 9. CDR1 is DFQATT, CDR2 SNEGSKA, per germline (reference sequence). The CDR3 length is 15 residues. The CDR3 sequence is CSAEVPGQMNTEAFF. In DNA form, the CDR3 reads TGCAGTGCTGAGGTACCGGGACAGATGAACACTGAAGCTTTCTTT.

This clonotype was observed a few times. J is TRBJ2-2 and V is TRBV29-1; 7 bases match TRBD2. V dropped 4 bases and J dropped 4; count of bases not matched to a gene: 12. The length of the CDR3 is 16 residues. Per germline, CDR1 SQVTM and CDR2 ANQGSEA. CDR3 residues: CSVGPREGFCTGELFF. The CDR3 bases are TGCAGCGTTGGTCCCAGGGAGGGCTTCTGCACCGGGGAGCTGTTTTTT.

The J gene is TRBJ2-1, the V gene TRBV12-3 or TRBV12-4; the match to TRBD1 covers 7 bases. The CDR3 totals 15 residues. Trimming took 3 bases from V and 8 from J; bases not matched to a gene: 10. CDR3 sequence (DNA): TGTGCCAGCAGTTTCGTTAGACAGGGTTTCTATGAGCAGTTCTTC. Its protein is CASSFVRQGFYEQFF.

This clonotype was seen a few times. This chain joins TRBV4-1 and TRBJ2-1; 10 positions agree with TRBD2. The CDR3 has 15 residues. Looked up from germline, CDR1 is MGHRA and CDR2 is YSYEKL. Unmatched junction bases numbered 5, after V lost 6 bases and J lost 3 bases. CDR3 amino acids: CASRPSGGGYNEQFF. CDR3 sequence (DNA): TGCGCCAGCAGACCCAGCGGGGGGGGCTACAATGAGCAGTTCTTC.

Only a few counts were recorded for this clonotype. The V gene is TRBV7-2, the J gene TRBJ2-3, with D unclear. Germline V CDR1 and CDR2: SGHTA, FQGNSA. The CDR3 is made up of 12 amino acids. Trimming removed 6 bases from V and 2 bases from J, with 6 bases in between. CDR3 sequence: CASRGPTDTQYF. The CDR3 region has the DNA TGTGCCAGCAGGGGTCCCACAGATACGCAGTATTTT.

This clonotype was seen a few times. This chain joins TRBV5-4 and TRBJ1-1, with 9 bases matching TRBD1. The CDR3 is 15 amino acids. Trimming cost V 4 bases and J 8 bases; bases outside gene matches: 12. Looked up from germline, CDR1 is SGHNT and CDR2 is YYREEE (reference sequence). The CDR3 loop is CASSPLRTGVPEAFF. DNA of the CDR3: TGTGCCAGCAGCCCCCTCCGGACAGGGGTTCCGGAAGCTTTCTTT.

The chain combines TRBV9 with TRBJ2-5; 10 bases map to TRBD2. V dropped 3 bases and J dropped 2; count of bases not matched to a gene: 4. Germline CDR1 SGDLS, CDR2 YYNGEE. This CDR3 has 15 amino acids. The CDR3 DNA follows: TGTGCCAGCAGCGCGGGGACTAGCGTTCAAGAGACCCAGTACTTC. Its translation: CASSAGTSVQETQYF.

This clonotype counts as medium-sized. The chain combines TRBV20-1 with TRBJ2-5; 8 bases line up with TRBD2. Germline V gene lookup returns CDR1 DFQATT and CDR2 SNEGSKA (reference sequence). V dropped 5 bases and J dropped 1; count of bases not matched to a gene: 3. The length of the CDR3 is 13 residues. In DNA, the CDR3 is TGCAGTGCTGAAACTAGCGGCCAAGAGACCCAGTACTTC. Its translation: CSAETSGQETQYF.

This clonotype has just a few counts. The rearrangement links TRBV12-3 or TRBV12-4 to TRBJ2-7; 14 bases align to TRBD2. The CDR3 spans 12 residues. V dropped 5 bases and J dropped 13; count of bases not matched to a gene: 4. The CDR3 bases are TGTGCCAGCAGTGTGACTAGCGGGAGGGTTTACTTC. Amino acid sequence: CASSVTSGRVYF.

As for this clonotype: A clone one base away is much larger, so this may be a read error. This rearrangement joins TRBV28 to TRBJ2-1, with D unresolved. CDR1 is MDHEN and CDR2 is SYDVKM in the germline V gene. The CDR3 length is 15 residues. V was shortened by 5 bases and J by 7 bases, with 18 bases between the two germline ends. The CDR3, as DNA: TGTGCCAGCAGTCCCCCTCCCTCTAGGAGAAATGAGCAGTTCTTC. This sequence encodes CASSPPPSRRNEQFF.

This clonotype was detected ten times or more. The chain is built from TRBV7-2 and TRBJ2-2; the D is unclear. The CDR3 is 12 amino acids. The V gene's germline CDR1 is SGHTA and CDR2 FQGNSA. Trimming stripped 4 bases from V and 9 bases from J, with 9 bases between. The CDR3 DNA follows: TGTGCCAGCAGCTCGGGCCCCAGGGAGCTGTTTTTT. Its protein product is CASSSGPRELFF.

This clonotype was recorded at least ten times. The chain recombines TRBV28 with TRBJ1-4; 8 bases are shared with TRBD1. This CDR3 is built from 16 residues. J lost 4 bases, V lost 5 bases, and 9 bases had no gene match. The V gene's germline CDR1 is MDHEN and CDR2 SYDVKM. CDR3 sequence reads: CASSTTGVPGNEKLFF. CDR3 coding DNA: TGTGCCAGCAGTACGACAGGGGTTCCTGGTAATGAAAAACTGTTTTTT.

The chain links TRBV20-1 to TRBJ2-3; possible D gene TRBD2, 6 bases. The CDR3 has 14 amino acids. CDR1 and CDR2 from the germline V gene are DFQATT and SNEGSKA (reference sequence). Trimming cost V 4 bases and J 2 bases, with 13 bases left between them. The CDR3 sequence is CSAKGLIATDTQYF. As DNA, the CDR3 is TGCAGTGCTAAAGGACTAATCGCCACAGATACGCAGTATTTT.

This chain connects TRBV6-5 to TRBJ1-6; TRBD1 might be the D (6 bases). In germline, CDR1 is MNHEY, CDR2 SVGAGI. Trimming took off 6 bases at V and 12 bases at J, with 24 bases between the two ends. The CDR3 is 16 amino acids. The DNA of the CDR3 is TGTGCCAGCAGGGCAGATTCCGGGACAACCCGAGGACCCCTCCACTTT. It encodes CASRADSGTTRGPLHF.

This clonotype was detected only a few times. The CDR3: CASRQRRGNTEAFF. The CDR3 DNA sequence: TGTGCCAGCAGACAGCGAAGGGGTAACACTGAAGCTTTCTTT. The V gene is TRBV28, the J gene TRBJ1-1, with a possible D match to TRBD1 (5 bases). The V end was cut by 6 bases, the J end by 2 bases, with 13 bases between. The CDR3 consists of 14 residues. From germline, CDR1 is MDHEN and CDR2 SYDVKM.